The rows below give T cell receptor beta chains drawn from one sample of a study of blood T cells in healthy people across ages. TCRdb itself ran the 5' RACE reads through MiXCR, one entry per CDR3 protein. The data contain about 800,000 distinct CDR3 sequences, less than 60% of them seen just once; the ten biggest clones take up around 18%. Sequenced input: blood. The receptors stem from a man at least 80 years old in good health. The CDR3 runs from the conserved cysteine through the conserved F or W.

CASSPRLAGVYNEQFF | TRBJ2-1 | TRBV11-2
CASSLFSTGSTSEQYF | TRBJ2-7 | TRBV28
CAGTTSGSNEQFF | TRBJ2-1 | TRBV2
CASSLVGDVYGYTF | TRBJ1-2 | TRBV7-9
CASSGDRASMNTEAFF | TRBJ1-1 | TRBV2
CASSLAGNSYNEQFF | TRBJ2-1 | TRBV7-2
CSASGASGNQETQYF | TRBJ2-5 | TRBV20-1
CATSVRSGSYNEQFF | TRBJ2-1 | TRBV24-1
CASSSYANLGLVMETQYF | TRBJ2-5 | TRBV5-6
CAIRTGGPDTQYF | TRBJ2-3 | TRBV10-3
CASRDRKNTGELFF | TRBJ2-2 | TRBV10-1
CASSPSFINTGELFF | TRBJ2-2 | TRBV3-1
CATSGGSKPGETQYF | TRBJ2-5 | TRBV15
CASSPRAILYGYTF | TRBJ1-2 | TRBV28
CASSLWAGFSNIQYF | TRBJ2-4 | TRBV7-2
CSVEVKGIETQYF | TRBJ2-5 | TRBV29-1
CASSPLTATSEQYF | TRBJ2-7 | TRBV5-1
CASSAGRHEQYF | TRBJ2-7 | TRBV27
CATSREGEGSYEQYF | TRBJ2-7 | TRBV15
CASSLLPKDPYEQYF | TRBJ2-7 | TRBV11-1
CSAHGLTDTQYF | TRBJ2-3 | TRBV29-1
CASSFSTGWRTDTQYF | TRBJ2-3 | TRBV28
CASSHGGGEQNEQFF | TRBJ2-1 | TRBV7-2
CASSLRGGIYERYF | TRBJ2-7 | TRBV5-1
CATSRDKAAYEQYF | TRBJ2-7 | TRBV15
CSVSTGGAYEQYF | TRBJ2-7 | TRBV29-1
CASSQAPTSGWYEQYF | . | TRBV4-1
CSVGDIQGTGKNIQYF | TRBJ2-4 | TRBV29-1
CAWEAALNEKLFF | TRBJ1-4 | TRBV30
CASSLGGVSTGELFF | TRBJ2-2 | TRBV7-2
CASSYSTGPPGQYTQYF | TRBJ2-3 | TRBV6-2/TRBV6-3
CASSPTGGAKNIQYF | TRBJ2-4 | TRBV28
CASSLTRKEQFF | TRBJ2-1 | TRBV5-1
CASSPWTNGSYNEQFF | TRBJ2-1 | TRBV13
CASSSPTGAGYEQYF | TRBJ2-7 | TRBV28
CSARDTGLATNEKLFF | TRBJ1-4 | TRBV20-1
CASSQNRGSNTEAFF | TRBJ1-1 | TRBV14
CASILLKLVADTQYF | TRBJ2-3 | TRBV9
CSVARTQDTEAFF | TRBJ1-1 | TRBV29-1
CASSIMGLAGGYNEQFF | TRBJ2-1 | TRBV19
CASSSTDFNSPLHF | TRBJ1-6 | TRBV7-9
CSARVDRTNGYTF | TRBJ1-2 | TRBV20-1
CASSYSGQGGAYEQYF | TRBJ2-7 | TRBV5-6
CASSLTGFPQPQHF | TRBJ1-5 | TRBV5-1
CSAMQDASSGNTIYF | TRBJ1-3 | TRBV20-1
CASTWSQSYGYTF | TRBJ1-2 | TRBV6-6
CASSPPTRDEQFF | TRBJ2-1 | TRBV18
CASSPGLITDTQYF | TRBJ2-3 | TRBV7-3
CASSLQRGSYEQYF | TRBJ2-7 | TRBV14
CASSFDDQPQHF | TRBJ1-5 | TRBV7-9
CASSYRGREQYF | TRBJ2-7 | TRBV7-9
CASSPTSGAYGTQYF | TRBJ2-5 | TRBV12-3/TRBV12-4
CASSRDSANSGANVLTF | TRBJ2-6 | TRBV6-1
CASSRVSNYGYTF | TRBJ1-2 | TRBV27
CASSQLPGYNEQYF | . | TRBV4-3
CASSAPLQPGAYEQYF | TRBJ2-7 | TRBV28
CASLLGARREKLFF | TRBJ1-4 | TRBV5-1
CSAREEGPQHF | TRBJ1-5 | TRBV20-1
CASSFSTRTDTQYF | TRBJ2-3 | TRBV2
CASSYEGLAGVRETQYF | TRBJ2-5 | TRBV6-2/TRBV6-3